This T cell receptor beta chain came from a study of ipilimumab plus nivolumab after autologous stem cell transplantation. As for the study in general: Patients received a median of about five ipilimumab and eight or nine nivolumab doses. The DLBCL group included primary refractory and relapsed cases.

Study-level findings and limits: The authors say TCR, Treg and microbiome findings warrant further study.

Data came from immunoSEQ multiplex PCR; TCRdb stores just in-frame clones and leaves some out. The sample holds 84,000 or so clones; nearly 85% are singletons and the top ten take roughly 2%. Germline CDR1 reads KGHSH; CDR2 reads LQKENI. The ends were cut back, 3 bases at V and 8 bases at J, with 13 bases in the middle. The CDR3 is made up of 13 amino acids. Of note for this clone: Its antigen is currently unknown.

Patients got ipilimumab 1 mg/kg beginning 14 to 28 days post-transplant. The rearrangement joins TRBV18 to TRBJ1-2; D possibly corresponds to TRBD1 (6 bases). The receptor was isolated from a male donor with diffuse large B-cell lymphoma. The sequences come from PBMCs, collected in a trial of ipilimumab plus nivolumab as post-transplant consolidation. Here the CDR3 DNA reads TGTGCCAGCTCACCGCCAGCCAGGGGCGGCTACACCTTC. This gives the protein CASSPPARGGYTF.